These T cell receptor beta chains were read from a single sample in a study of OX40 agonist ivuxolimab in advanced cancers. TCRdb's table, derived via immunoSEQ multiplex PCR, lists solely in-frame clones and lacks some. The sample includes tens of thousands of clones, approximately 90% of them seen just once. Material: CD4+ or CD8+ T cells sorted from blood, obtained in a trial of the OX40 agonist ivuxolimab. These receptors all stem from an adult with an advanced solid tumor such as melanoma, head and neck, liver or kidney cancer. Both conserved end residues are part of each CDR3. A D gene is named only where the DNA matches it firmly. The size field is filled for only some rows; it gives once, few, many or a size class.

v_gene: TRBV6-5; j_gene: TRBJ2-7; d_gene: TRBD1; abundance: NA; CDR3nt: TGTGCCAGCAGTTCCCCGGGACAGTTTACCTACGAGCAGTACTTC; CDR3aa: CASSSPGQFTYEQYF
v_gene: TRBV5-1; j_gene: TRBJ2-1; d_gene: NA; abundance: NA; CDR3nt: TGCGCCAGCAGCTTGGAAGCGGGTCAATTTTACAATGAGCAGTTCTTC; CDR3aa: CASSLEAGQFYNEQFF
v_gene: TRBV9; j_gene: TRBJ2-1; d_gene: NA; abundance: NA; CDR3nt: TGTGCCAGCAGCGTAGGAAATAGTGAGCAGTTCTTC; CDR3aa: CASSVGNSEQFF
v_gene: TRBV29-1; j_gene: TRBJ2-1; d_gene: NA; abundance: NA; CDR3nt: TGCAGCGTTGAAGAGTATGGAAACTCCTACAATGAGCAGTTCTTC; CDR3aa: CSVEEYGNSYNEQFF
v_gene: TRBV29-1; j_gene: TRBJ2-2; d_gene: NA; abundance: NA; CDR3nt: TGCAGCGTCGCCGGGGGCACCGGGGAGCTGTTTTTT; CDR3aa: CSVAGGTGELFF
v_gene: TRBV5-8; j_gene: TRBJ2-3; d_gene: NA; abundance: few; CDR3nt: TGTGCCAGCAGCTCCGGGACGGCCACAGATACGCAGTATTTT; CDR3aa: CASSSGTATDTQYF
v_gene: TRBV28; j_gene: TRBJ2-7; d_gene: NA; abundance: NA; CDR3nt: TGTGCCAGCAGTTGGGAGTACGGCGCGGACGAGCAGTACTTC; CDR3aa: CASSWEYGADEQYF
v_gene: TRBV28; j_gene: TRBJ2-7; d_gene: NA; abundance: NA; CDR3nt: TGTGCCAGCAGTTTAGAGGGGATGGGGATACTCCCCTACGAGCAGTACTTC; CDR3aa: CASSLEGMGILPYEQYF
v_gene: TRBV6-5; j_gene: TRBJ1-5; d_gene: TRBD1; abundance: NA; CDR3nt: TGTGCCAGCAGGGAAACAGGGGCGAATCAGCCCCAGCATTTT; CDR3aa: CASRETGANQPQHF
v_gene: TRBV27; j_gene: TRBJ2-7; d_gene: TRBD2; abundance: NA; CDR3nt: TGTGCCAGCAGTTCCCCAATAATTAGGACTAGCGGAGCCTACGAGCAGTACTTC; CDR3aa: CASSSPIIRTSGAYEQYF
v_gene: TRBV7-6; j_gene: TRBJ2-1; d_gene: TRBD2; abundance: NA; CDR3nt: TGTGCCAGCAGCTCCCGTACCGGGACTAGCGGGGAGGGGCGTTACAATGAGCAGTTCTTC; CDR3aa: CASSSRTGTSGEGRYNEQFF
v_gene: TRBV9; j_gene: TRBJ2-7; d_gene: TRBD2; abundance: NA; CDR3nt: TGTGCCAGCAGCGTAAGCGGGAGGGCAGGGGCCTACGAGCAGTACTTC; CDR3aa: CASSVSGRAGAYEQYF
v_gene: TRBV19; j_gene: TRBJ2-2; d_gene: TRBD2; abundance: once; CDR3nt: TGTGCCAGTAGTATAGGTTTGGGACTAGCGGGAGACCCCGGGGAGCTGTTTTTT; CDR3aa: CASSIGLGLAGDPGELFF
v_gene: TRBV5-1; j_gene: TRBJ2-7; d_gene: NA; abundance: NA; CDR3nt: TGCGCCAGCAGCTCCAACCCCTCCTACGAGCAGTACTTC; CDR3aa: CASSSNPSYEQYF
v_gene: TRBV15; j_gene: TRBJ2-1; d_gene: TRBD2; abundance: NA; CDR3nt: TGTGCCACCAGCAGAGATGGTAGCGGGAGCTCCTACAATGAGCAGTTCTTC; CDR3aa: CATSRDGSGSSYNEQFF
v_gene: TRBV28; j_gene: TRBJ2-1; d_gene: TRBD2; abundance: NA; CDR3nt: TGTGCCAGCAGTTCACCGGGACTAGCGGGAGCCCGTTTCAATGAGCAGTTCTTC; CDR3aa: CASSSPGLAGARFNEQFF
v_gene: TRBV7-9; j_gene: TRBJ1-5; d_gene: NA; abundance: once; CDR3nt: TGTGCCAGCAGCTTGGGCTCTACGGGCCTCTTTTTT; CDR3aa: CASSLGSTGLFF
v_gene: TRBV4-1; j_gene: TRBJ2-7; d_gene: NA; abundance: NA; CDR3nt: TGCGCCAGCAGCCAAGAAAGTTCAGGGGCGCGAGAGCAGTACTTC; CDR3aa: CASSQESSGAREQYF
v_gene: TRBV6-5; j_gene: TRBJ2-7; d_gene: NA; abundance: NA; CDR3nt: TGTGCCAGCAGCGACGGAGCGAGCTCCTACGAGCAGTACTTC; CDR3aa: CASSDGASSYEQYF
v_gene: TRBV6-6; j_gene: TRBJ1-1; d_gene: NA; abundance: NA; CDR3nt: TGTGCCAGCAGATGGGACCGATCGAACACTGAAGCTTTCTTT; CDR3aa: CASRWDRSNTEAFF
v_gene: TRBV29-1; j_gene: TRBJ2-7; d_gene: TRBD1; abundance: NA; CDR3nt: TGCAGCGTTGAAACGGGACAGGGGGCCCCGGGGCAGGACTTC; CDR3aa: CSVETGQGAPGQDF
v_gene: TRBV5-1; j_gene: TRBJ1-5; d_gene: NA; abundance: NA; CDR3nt: TGCGCCAGCAGCTTGGGCGGATATAGCAATCAGCCCCAGCATTTT; CDR3aa: CASSLGGYSNQPQHF
v_gene: TRBV18; j_gene: TRBJ2-7; d_gene: NA; abundance: medium-sized; CDR3nt: TGTGCCAGCTCACCGCCTCCATTGGGGAATTCCTACGAGCAGTACTTC; CDR3aa: CASSPPPLGNSYEQYF
v_gene: TRBV6-1; j_gene: TRBJ2-7; d_gene: NA; abundance: NA; CDR3nt: TGTGCCAGCGGACAGACGGTCTCCTACGAGCAGTACTTC; CDR3aa: CASGQTVSYEQYF
v_gene: TRBV29-1; j_gene: TRBJ1-3; d_gene: NA; abundance: medium-sized; CDR3nt: TGCAGCGTTGAAGATTCTGGGGGAAACACCATATATTTT; CDR3aa: CSVEDSGGNTIYF
v_gene: TRBV9; j_gene: TRBJ1-5; d_gene: NA; abundance: medium-sized; CDR3nt: TGTGCCAGCAGCAGGGATAATCAGCCCCAGCATTTT; CDR3aa: CASSRDNQPQHF
v_gene: TRBV5-1; j_gene: TRBJ2-1; d_gene: TRBD1; abundance: NA; CDR3nt: TGCGCCAGCAGCTTGTATCTGGGACAGGGGTACAATGAGCAGTTCTTC; CDR3aa: CASSLYLGQGYNEQFF
v_gene: TRBV6-5; j_gene: TRBJ2-7; d_gene: TRBD2; abundance: NA; CDR3nt: TGTGCCAGCAGGGCCGGACTAGCGGGACCCTACGAGCAGTACTTC; CDR3aa: CASRAGLAGPYEQYF
v_gene: TRBV6-5; j_gene: TRBJ2-7; d_gene: NA; abundance: NA; CDR3nt: TGTGCCAGCAGTTACTCGGGCCTCCGCGAGCAGTACTTC; CDR3aa: CASSYSGLREQYF
v_gene: TRBV6-5; j_gene: TRBJ2-7; d_gene: TRBD2; abundance: NA; CDR3nt: TGTGCCAGCAGCCGACTAGCGGGCCTCCACTACGAGCAGTACTTC; CDR3aa: CASSRLAGLHYEQYF
v_gene: TRBV4-1; j_gene: TRBJ1-3; d_gene: NA; abundance: NA; CDR3nt: TGCGCCAGCAGCCGAGTCTGGGAAAAAACCATTTCTTACGGAAACACCATATATTTT; CDR3aa: CASSRVWEKTISYGNTIYF
v_gene: TRBV9; j_gene: TRBJ2-1; d_gene: NA; abundance: NA; CDR3nt: TGTGCCAGCAGCGTAGATGGGCAGACCGCCTACAATGAGCAGTTCTTC; CDR3aa: CASSVDGQTAYNEQFF
v_gene: TRBV18; j_gene: TRBJ2-6; d_gene: TRBD1; abundance: NA; CDR3nt: TGTGCCAGCTCACCCTTCGGGACAGCTAGCTCTGGGGCCAACGTCCTGACTTTC; CDR3aa: CASSPFGTASSGANVLTF
v_gene: TRBV19; j_gene: TRBJ1-5; d_gene: NA; abundance: NA; CDR3nt: TGTGCCAGTAGTGATTTCCCGGCCTTGGTGTATAGCAATCAGCCCCAGCATTTT; CDR3aa: CASSDFPALVYSNQPQHF
v_gene: TRBV2; j_gene: TRBJ2-7; d_gene: NA; abundance: NA; CDR3nt: TGTGCCAGCAGTGAAGCTCTGACTACCAGTCGGGAGCAGTACTTC; CDR3aa: CASSEALTTSREQYF
v_gene: TRBV7-2; j_gene: TRBJ2-7; d_gene: TRBD2; abundance: NA; CDR3nt: TGTGCCAGCAGCTTCACCCCACTAGCGGTCCCTTCCTACGAGCAGTACTTC; CDR3aa: CASSFTPLAVPSYEQYF
v_gene: TRBV5-6; j_gene: TRBJ1-2; d_gene: TRBD1; abundance: medium-sized; CDR3nt: TGTGCCAGCAGCTTCGGGACAGGGGGTAGAGATGGCTACACCTTC; CDR3aa: CASSFGTGGRDGYTF
v_gene: TRBV4-1; j_gene: TRBJ2-7; d_gene: NA; abundance: NA; CDR3nt: TGCGCCAGCAGCCAAGATGGGCAGGGTGTAATCTACGAGCAGTACTTC; CDR3aa: CASSQDGQGVIYEQYF
v_gene: TRBV5-8; j_gene: TRBJ2-7; d_gene: NA; abundance: NA; CDR3nt: TGTGCCAGCAGCTTGGGGTCAGGTTCCTACGAGCAGTACTTC; CDR3aa: CASSLGSGSYEQYF
v_gene: TRBV19; j_gene: TRBJ1-5; d_gene: TRBD1; abundance: NA; CDR3nt: TGTGCCAGTTCCCCCGCGACAGGGCGAACAAATCAGCCCCAGCATTTT; CDR3aa: CASSPATGRTNQPQHF
v_gene: TRBV19; j_gene: TRBJ2-3; d_gene: TRBD2; abundance: NA; CDR3nt: TGTGCCAGTAGTATCCTAGCGGGAGTAACAGATACGCAGTATTTT; CDR3aa: CASSILAGVTDTQYF
v_gene: TRBV19; j_gene: TRBJ1-2; d_gene: NA; abundance: few; CDR3nt: TGTGCCAGCACGACAGCTTACTATGGCTACACCTTC; CDR3aa: CASTTAYYGYTF
v_gene: TRBV28; j_gene: TRBJ2-7; d_gene: NA; abundance: few; CDR3nt: TGTGCCAGCAGTTTCTTCCACTTGGGGGGCGAGCAGTACTTC; CDR3aa: CASSFFHLGGEQYF
v_gene: TRBV4-1; j_gene: TRBJ2-1; d_gene: NA; abundance: NA; CDR3nt: TGCGCCAGCAGCCTACACTTGTCCTACAATGAGCAGTTCTTC; CDR3aa: CASSLHLSYNEQFF
v_gene: TRBV7-9; j_gene: TRBJ2-5; d_gene: NA; abundance: few; CDR3nt: TGTGCCAGCAGCTTGGTAAATGGGGGCGAAGAGACCCAGTACTTC; CDR3aa: CASSLVNGGEETQYF
v_gene: TRBV6-6; j_gene: TRBJ2-4; d_gene: NA; abundance: NA; CDR3nt: TGTGCCAGCAGCCAACCAGGGCAAGTTGGAAACATTCAGTACTTC; CDR3aa: CASSQPGQVGNIQYF